The 18 T cell receptor beta chains in this list originate from one sample, sequenced in a study of Graves' ophthalmopathy and Graves' hyperthyroidism (dated by TCRdb to 2017 to 2018). Data came from an Illumina HiSeq 2000. For repertoire sequencing, TCR beta CDR3 regions were amplified from RNA transcripts. The first round was an RT-PCR using HTBI primers with the Qiagen OneStep RT-PCR kit, and this first round was followed by a second-round multiplex PCR, then size selection and purification. TCRdb itself trimmed the public reads at Q25 with fastp, ran MiXCR and retained productive beta chains. Merged by CDR3 protein, the rows form single entries marked with the most common genes and DNA. The sample includes about 48,000 distinct CDR3 sequences, with about 50% observed a single time. 23% of the sample is in the top ten clones. Input material: peripheral blood. The receptors come from an adult man with Graves' ophthalmopathy.

This clonotype was recorded at least ten times. The CDR3 region is CASSLLSDTGELFF. The CDR3 DNA reads as TGTGCCAGCAGCTTGTTGTCGGACACCGGGGAGCTGTTTTTT. V gene TRBV5-5 combines with J gene TRBJ2-2; D gene ambiguous. The V and J ends lost 1 base and 3 bases respectively, with 7 bases between them. Germline V gives CDR1 SGHKS, CDR2 YYEKEE (reference sequence). The CDR3 runs to 14 residues. The full variable domain, in which reference TRBV5-5 and TRBJ2-2 provide the parts outside the CDR3, is DAGVTQSPTHLIKTRGQQVTLRCSPISGHKSVSWYQQVLGQGPQFIFQYYEKEERGRGNFPDRFSARQFPNYSSELNVNALLLGDSALYLCASSLLSDTGELFFGEGSRLTVL.

This chain connects TRBV12-5 to TRBJ2-5; D gene unclear. Germline CDR1 LGHNT, CDR2 FRNRAP. The CDR3 covers 13 residues. Trimming removed 3 bases at V and 1 base at J, with 6 bases between. CDR3 region: CASGLWAQETQYF. The CDR3 bases are TGTGCTAGTGGTTTATGGGCCCAAGAGACCCAGTACTTC.

This clonotype was seen repeatedly, ten times or more. CDR3 DNA: TGCGCCAGCAGCTTGTATGGCACAGGGGTCTATGGCTACACCTTC. Its translation: CASSLYGTGVYGYTF. V usage is TRBV5-1 and J usage is TRBJ1-2, with TRBD1 matching over 7 bases. V was pared by 1 base and J by 4 bases, with 7 bases of the junction left unmatched. The V gene's germline CDR1 is SGHRS and CDR2 YFSETQ. This CDR3 contains 15 residues. Variable domain in full (rest from reference TRBV5-1 and TRBJ1-2): KAGVTQTPRYLIKTRGQQVTLSCSPISGHRSVSWYQQTPGQGLQFLFEYFSETQRNKGNFPGRFSGRQFSNSRSEMNVSTLELGDSALYLCASSLYGTGVYGYTFGSGTRLTVV.

This chain joins TRBV24-1 and TRBJ2-1; 11 bases agree with TRBD2. Germline assignment: CDR1 KGHDR and CDR2 SFDVKD. V lost 8 bases to trimming and J lost 10 bases; unmatched junction nucleotides: 3. The CDR3 loop spans 12 amino acids. The CDR3 is CATKGLADEQFF. CDR3 nucleotides: TGTGCCACCAAGGGACTAGCGGACGAGCAGTTCTTC.

The rearrangement uses TRBV2 and TRBJ2-1; 9 bases are shared with TRBD1. Germline V CDR1 and CDR2: SNHLY, FYNNEI. This CDR3 is built from 14 residues. V was clipped by 6 bases and J by 7 bases; unmatched bases: 7. The CDR3 protein is CASRDRTGDNEQFF. The CDR3, as DNA: TGTGCCAGCAGGGACCGGACAGGGGATAATGAGCAGTTCTTC. Based on the CDR3 plus reference TRBV2 and TRBJ2-1, the full variable domain is EPEVTQTPSHQVTQMGQEVILRCVPISNHLYFYWYRQILGQKVEFLVSFYNNEISEKSEIFDDQFSVERPDGSNFTLKIRSTKLEDSAMYFCASRDRTGDNEQFFGPGTRLTVL.

The rearrangement links TRBV20-1 to TRBJ2-7; TRBD2 matches at 13 bases. Per the germline V gene, CDR1 is DFQATT and CDR2 is SNEGSKA (reference sequence). The CDR3 loop spans 16 amino acids. The J segment lost 2 bases and the V segment lost 1 base, leaving 5 bases of the junction unmatched. CDR3 DNA sequence: TGCAGTGCTAGAGGTCATACTAGCGGGAGGGCCTACGAGCAGTACTTC. Amino acids: CSARGHTSGRAYEQYF.

The V and J genes are TRBV7-9 and TRBJ1-2, with D possibly TRBD1 on 6 matching bases. The V gene lost 6 bases and the J gene lost 2 bases, with 10 bases spanning the gap. CDR1 and CDR2 (germline): SEHNR, FQNEAQ (reference sequence). The CDR3 has 13 amino acids. CDR3 bases: TGTGCCAGCAGATTCGGACAGAACTATGGCTACACCTTC. Amino acid sequence: CASRFGQNYGYTF.

This chain links TRBV2 with TRBJ2-7; D remains unclear. V lost 1 base and J lost 6, with 13 bases in between. Germline-derived CDR1 and CDR2 are SNHLY and FYNNEI. This CDR3 comprises 14 residues. In nucleotides, the CDR3 is TGTGCCAGCAGTGAAGTCAGGAGAACCGCCGAGCAGTACTTC. Its protein product is CASSEVRRTAEQYF.

This clonotype was observed many times. This chain links TRBV9 with TRBJ2-1; D possibly uses TRBD1 or TRBD2 (5 bases each). V shed 4 bases and J shed 4 bases, with 12 bases lying between them. CDR3 length: 14 amino acids. The germline V gene has CDR1 SGDLS and CDR2 YYNGEE. The CDR3 is CASSWDGGYNEQFF. The CDR3 bases are TGTGCCAGCAGCTGGGACGGTGGTTACAATGAGCAGTTCTTC.

This clonotype was counted between two and nine times. This chain joins TRBV20-1 and TRBJ1-1, with 7 bases fitting TRBD1. CDR1 is DFQATT and CDR2 is SNEGSKA in the germline V gene (reference sequence). The V gene end was trimmed by 2 bases and the J gene end by 3 bases; junction bases not matched to a gene: 0. This CDR3 contains 12 residues. The CDR3 DNA sequence: TGCAGTGCTAGACAGGGGGACACTGAAGCTTTCTTT. Amino acid sequence: CSARQGDTEAFF.

The chain links TRBV7-8 to TRBJ1-4; D ambiguous. This CDR3 has 15 amino acids. With 4 bases removed from V and 5 bases from J, the gap between germline ends came to 14 bases. CDR1 is SGHVS, CDR2 FQNEAQ, per germline. The CDR3 region is CASSSKTTGNEKLFF. DNA for the CDR3: TGTGCCAGCAGCTCCAAGACGACGGGGAATGAAAAACTGTTTTTT.

The genes are TRBV7-2 and TRBJ2-7; D may be TRBD2 (6 bases). The V end was cut by 10 bases, the J end by 9 bases, with 25 bases between. The length of the CDR3 is 14 residues. Germline V lookup: CDR1 SGHTA, CDR2 FQGNSA. The CDR3, as DNA: TGTGCCACCCTCCCCGGACACTCGGGGGATACGCAGTACTTC. Residues: CATLPGHSGDTQYF. Filled out from reference TRBV7-2 and TRBJ2-7, the complete variable domain reads GAGVSQSPSNKVTEKGKDVELRCDPISGHTALYWYRQSLGQGLEFLIYFQGNSAPDKSGLPSDRFSAERTGGSVSTLTIQRTQQEDSAVYLCATLPGHSGDTQYFGPGTRLTVT.

To note about this clonotype: One junction end does not reproduce the germline sequence, and a read error may be involved. The chain carries TRBV7-7 and TRBJ2-1, with 15 positions matching TRBD2. This CDR3 has 23 residues. Germline V gene sequence: CDR1 SSHAT, CDR2 FNYEAQ (reference sequence). The CDR3 reads CASSFTYAGTSGRQSRSYNEQFF. In DNA form, the CDR3 reads TGTGCTAGCAGCTTCACTTATGCCGGGACTAGCGGGAGGCAATCGAGATCCTACAATGAGCAGTTCTTC.

The sample holds a few counts of this clonotype. The gene calls are TRBV7-2 and TRBJ2-1; D is unresolved. Germline CDR1 and CDR2: SGHTA and FQGNSA. V lost 5 bases and J lost 1, with 9 bases in between. There are 14 residues in the CDR3. As DNA, the CDR3 is TGTGCCAGCAGCCAGGACCATTCCTACAATGAGCAGTTCTTC. The encoded protein is CASSQDHSYNEQFF.

This clonotype was detected many times. The rearrangement joins TRBV6-6 to TRBJ1-6; 10 bases map to TRBD1. The CDR3 contains 14 residues. Germline assignment: CDR1 MNHNY and CDR2 SVGAGI (reference sequence). V was clipped by 5 bases and J by 9 bases; unmatched bases: 4. CDR3 DNA: TGTGCCAGCAGTGGGGGACAGGGGCCTTCACCCCTCCACTTT. Its translation is CASSGGQGPSPLHF.

This clonotype was detected ten times or more. This chain's CDR3 is CASRKSGYGYTF. CDR3 sequence (DNA): TGTGCCAGCAGAAAATCCGGCTATGGCTACACCTTC. The chain is built from TRBV25-1 and TRBJ1-2; D is undetermined. CDR1 is MGHDK and CDR2 is SYGVNS in the germline V gene. The V gene lost 6 bases and the J gene lost 4 bases, with 9 bases spanning the gap. CDR3 length equals 12 residues.

The chain links TRBV28 to TRBJ1-2; TRBD1 agrees at 7 bases. Germline V CDR1 and CDR2: MDHEN, SYDVKM. V shed 6 bases, J shed 5 bases, and the junction held 6 bases outside the gene matches. This CDR3 contains 13 residues. The CDR3 sequence is CASSAGTAYGYTF. The CDR3 region has the DNA TGTGCCAGCAGCGCCGGGACAGCATATGGCTACACCTTC.

The CDR3 loop is CASSLGGTGGLTEAFF. DNA for the CDR3: TGTGCCAGCAGCTTAGGAGGGACAGGGGGCCTCACTGAAGCTTTCTTT. This chain joins TRBV7-9 and TRBJ1-1; 12 positions agree with TRBD1. Germline V gives CDR1 SEHNR, CDR2 FQNEAQ (reference sequence). This CDR3 is 16 amino acids long. V was pared by 1 base and J by 4 bases, with 4 bases of the junction left unmatched. Filled out from reference TRBV7-9 and TRBJ1-1, the complete variable domain reads DTGVSQNPRHKITKRGQNVTFRCDPISEHNRLYWYRQTLGQGPEFLTYFQNEAQLEKSRLLSDRFSAERPKGSFSTLEIQRTEQGDSAMYLCASSLGGTGGLTEAFFGQGTRLTVV.